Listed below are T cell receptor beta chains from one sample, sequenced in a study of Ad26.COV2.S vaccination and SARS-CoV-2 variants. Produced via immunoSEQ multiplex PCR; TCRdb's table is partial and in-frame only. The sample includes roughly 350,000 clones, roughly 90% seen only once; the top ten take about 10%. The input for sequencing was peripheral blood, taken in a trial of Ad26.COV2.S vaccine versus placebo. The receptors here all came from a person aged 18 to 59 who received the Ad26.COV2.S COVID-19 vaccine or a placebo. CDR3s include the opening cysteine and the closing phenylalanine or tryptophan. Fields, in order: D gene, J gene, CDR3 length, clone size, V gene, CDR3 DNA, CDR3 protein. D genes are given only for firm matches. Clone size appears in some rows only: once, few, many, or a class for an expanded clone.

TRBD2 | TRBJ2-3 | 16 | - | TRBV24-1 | TGTGCCACCAGTGATTGGGCGGGAGCCGCCACAGATACGCAGTATTTT | CATSDWAGAATDTQYF
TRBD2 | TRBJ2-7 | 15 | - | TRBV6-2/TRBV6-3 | TGTGCCAGCAGTTCGGCGGGGGGGCTCTCCTACGAGCAGTACTTC | CASSSAGGLSYEQYF
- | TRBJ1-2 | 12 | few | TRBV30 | TGTGCCTGGACCTCCGGGCTCGGGGGCTACACCTTC | CAWTSGLGGYTF
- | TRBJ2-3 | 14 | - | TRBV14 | TGTGCCAGCAGCCTGCAGAGTTGGGAGGATACGCAGTATTTT | CASSLQSWEDTQYF
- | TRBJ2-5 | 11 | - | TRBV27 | TGTGCCAGCAAAAGTGCCGAGACCCAGTACTTC | CASKSAETQYF
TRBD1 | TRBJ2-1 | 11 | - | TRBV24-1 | TGTGCCACGGGACAGGACAATGAGCAGTTCTTC | CATGQDNEQFF
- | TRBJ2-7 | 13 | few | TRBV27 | TGTGCCAGCAGTTTCGGTTACGCTCGGGAGCAGTACTTC | CASSFGYAREQYF
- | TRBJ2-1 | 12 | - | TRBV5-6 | TGTGCCAGCAGCTTTTCCGTTAATGAGCAGTTCTTC | CASSFSVNEQFF
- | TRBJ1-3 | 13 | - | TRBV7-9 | TGTGCCAGCAGCTCCCCCCCTGGAAACACCATATATTTT | CASSSPPGNTIYF
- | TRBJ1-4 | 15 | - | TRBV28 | TGTGCCAGCAGTTTACTGGGGGAAGTAGGTGAAAAACTGTTTTTT | CASSLLGEVGEKLFF
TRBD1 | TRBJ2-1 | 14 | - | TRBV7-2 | TGTGCCAGCAGCTCTAGGCTGGGCAAGACAGGGGAGTTCTTC | CASSSRLGKTGEFF
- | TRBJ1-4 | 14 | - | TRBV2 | TGTGCCAGCAAGGAGAATGGGGCTAATGAAAAACTGTTTTTT | CASKENGANEKLFF
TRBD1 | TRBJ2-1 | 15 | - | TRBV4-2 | TGTGCCAGCAGCCAAGCGGGGACAGACTACAATGAGCAGTTCTTC | CASSQAGTDYNEQFF
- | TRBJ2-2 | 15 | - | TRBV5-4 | TGTGCCAGCAGCTTGGAATGGGGGGCCACCGGGGAGCTGTTTTTT | CASSLEWGATGELFF
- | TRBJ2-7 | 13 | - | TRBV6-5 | TGTGCCAGCAGTTACTCGAAGGGCTACGAGCAGTACTTC | CASSYSKGYEQYF
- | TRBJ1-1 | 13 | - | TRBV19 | TGTGCCACCCAGGGGCAGGTGGACACTGAAGCTTTCTTT | CATQGQVDTEAFF
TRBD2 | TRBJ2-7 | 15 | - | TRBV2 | TGTGCCAGCAGTCCTCGGACTAGCGGTTCCTACGAGCAGTACTTC | CASSPRTSGSYEQYF
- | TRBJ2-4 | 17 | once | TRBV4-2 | TGTGCCAGCAGCCGAGGGCTTGGGGAGAATGCCAAAAACATTCAGTACTTC | CASSRGLGENAKNIQYF
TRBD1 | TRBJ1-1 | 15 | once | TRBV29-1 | TGCAGCGTTAAATGGGACAGCGTTGGGAACACTGAAGCTTTCTTT | CSVKWDSVGNTEAFF
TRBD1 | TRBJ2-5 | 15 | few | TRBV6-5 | TGTGCCAGCAAGGGACAGCGAGACACTGCAGGGACCCAGTACTTC | CASKGQRDTAGTQYF
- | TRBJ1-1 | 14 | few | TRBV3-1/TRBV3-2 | TGTGCCAGCAGCTACAGGCATATGAACACTGAAGCTTTCTTT | CASSYRHMNTEAFF
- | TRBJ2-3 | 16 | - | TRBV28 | TGTGCCAGCCTGGGGCGCACTAATAGCGTCACAGATACGCAGTATTTT | CASLGRTNSVTDTQYF
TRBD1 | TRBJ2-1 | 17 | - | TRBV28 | TGTGCCAGCAGCTCTATCCCGGGACAGGGGAAAGGGGATGAGCAGTTCTTC | CASSSIPGQGKGDEQFF
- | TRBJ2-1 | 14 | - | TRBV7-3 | TGTGCCAGCAGCAGGACGACAGCTAACAATGAGCAGTTCTTC | CASSRTTANNEQFF
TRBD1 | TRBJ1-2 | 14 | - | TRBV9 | TGTGCCAGCCAGAGACAGGGGGCATACTATGGCTACACCTTC | CASQRQGAYYGYTF
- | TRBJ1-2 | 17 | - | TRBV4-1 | TGCGCCAGCAGCCAAGAAGGCGGGGCAGGGGCAGCCTATGGCTACACCTTC | CASSQEGGAGAAYGYTF
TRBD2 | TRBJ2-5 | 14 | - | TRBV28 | TGTGCCAGCAGTCCAGCGGGACGACAAGAGACCCAGTACTTC | CASSPAGRQETQYF
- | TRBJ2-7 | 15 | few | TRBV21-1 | TGTGCCAGCAGCACCCCCCCTACTGACGACTACGAGCAGTACTTC | CASSTPPTDDYEQYF
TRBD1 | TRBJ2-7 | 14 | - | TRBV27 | TGTGCCAGCAGTTTGAAGGGGACAGACTACGAGCAGTACTTC | CASSLKGTDYEQYF
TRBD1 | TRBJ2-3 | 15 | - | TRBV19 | TGTGCCAGTAGTATCTTCACAGGGGGCTCAGATACGCAGTATTTT | CASSIFTGGSDTQYF
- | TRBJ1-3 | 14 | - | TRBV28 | TGTGCCACCGCGACATCTGACTCTGGAAACACCATATATTTT | CATATSDSGNTIYF
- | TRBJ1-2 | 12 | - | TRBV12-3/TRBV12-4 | TGTGCCAGCAGTCTAAACAGCTATGGCTACACCTTC | CASSLNSYGYTF
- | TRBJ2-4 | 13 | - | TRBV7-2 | TGTGCCAGCAGCCCCGGGTCAGGGAACATTCAGTACTTC | CASSPGSGNIQYF
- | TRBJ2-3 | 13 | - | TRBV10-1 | TGCGCCAGCAGTGGTAACCCAGGGGATACGCAGTATTTT | CASSGNPGDTQYF
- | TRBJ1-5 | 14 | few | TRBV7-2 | TGTGCCAGCTCGATCGGGTTGAGCAATCAGCCCCAGCATTTT | CASSIGLSNQPQHF
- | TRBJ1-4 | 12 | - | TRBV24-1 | TGTGCCACCCCTGGGAGGAGAGAAAAACTGTTTTTT | CATPGRREKLFF
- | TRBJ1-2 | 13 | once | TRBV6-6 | TGTGCCAGCAATAAACAGGAGAACTATGGCTACACCTTC | CASNKQENYGYTF
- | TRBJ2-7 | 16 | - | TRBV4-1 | TGCGCCAGCAGCCAAGATTTATTCGGCAGCTCCTACGAGCAGTACTTC | CASSQDLFGSSYEQYF
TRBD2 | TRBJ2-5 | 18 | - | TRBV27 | TGTGCCAGCAGCGAGAGACTAGCGGGGGGGCCGGCCCAAGAGACCCAGTACTTC | CASSERLAGGPAQETQYF
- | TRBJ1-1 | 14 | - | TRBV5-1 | TGCGCCAGCAGCCCACTAGGACAGTTTTCTGAAGCTTTCTTT | CASSPLGQFSEAFF
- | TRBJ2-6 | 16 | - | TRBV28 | TGTGCCAGCAGTTTGACGATCAGCTCTGGGGCCAACGTCCTGACTTTC | CASSLTISSGANVLTF
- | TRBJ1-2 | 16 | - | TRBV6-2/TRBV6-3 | TGTGCCAGCAGTTACGGCCCGTACAAAGCTAACTATGGCTACACCTTC | CASSYGPYKANYGYTF
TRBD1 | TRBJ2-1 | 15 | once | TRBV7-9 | TGTGCCAGCAGCCACACCCGGACAGGGAGGAATGAGCAGTTCTTC | CASSHTRTGRNEQFF
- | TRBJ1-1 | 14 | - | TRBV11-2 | TGTGCCAGCAGCTTAGTTGCAGGAAACACTGAAGCTTTCTTT | CASSLVAGNTEAFF